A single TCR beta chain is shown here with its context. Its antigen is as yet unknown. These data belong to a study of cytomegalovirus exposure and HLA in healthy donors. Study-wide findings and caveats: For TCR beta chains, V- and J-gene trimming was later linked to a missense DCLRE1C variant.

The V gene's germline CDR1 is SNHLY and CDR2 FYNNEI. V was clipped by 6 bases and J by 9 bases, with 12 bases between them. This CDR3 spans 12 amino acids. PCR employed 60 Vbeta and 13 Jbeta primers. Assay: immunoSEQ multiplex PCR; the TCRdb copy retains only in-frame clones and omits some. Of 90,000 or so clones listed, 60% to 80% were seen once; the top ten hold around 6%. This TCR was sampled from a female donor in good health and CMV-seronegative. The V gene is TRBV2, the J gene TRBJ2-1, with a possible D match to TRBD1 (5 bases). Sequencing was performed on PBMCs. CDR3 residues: CASSVQGSEQFF. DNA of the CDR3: TGTGCCAGCAGCGTGCAGGGATCTGAGCAGTTCTTC.